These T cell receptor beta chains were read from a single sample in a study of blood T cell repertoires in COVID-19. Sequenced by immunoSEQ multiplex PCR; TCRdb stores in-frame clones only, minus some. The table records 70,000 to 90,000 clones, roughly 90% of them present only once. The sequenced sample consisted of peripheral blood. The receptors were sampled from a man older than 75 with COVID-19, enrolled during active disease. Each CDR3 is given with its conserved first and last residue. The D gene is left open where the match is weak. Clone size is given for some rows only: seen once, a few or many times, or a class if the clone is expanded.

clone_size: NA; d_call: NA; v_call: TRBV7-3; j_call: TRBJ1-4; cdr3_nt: TGTGCCAGCAGCTTAGGGGGCCCGGGGAAACTGTTTTTT; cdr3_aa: CASSLGGPGKLFF
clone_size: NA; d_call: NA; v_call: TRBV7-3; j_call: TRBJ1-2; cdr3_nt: TGTGCCAGCAGTCGAGAACCAGGGGATGCGGTCTATGGCTACACCTTC; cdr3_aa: CASSREPGDAVYGYTF
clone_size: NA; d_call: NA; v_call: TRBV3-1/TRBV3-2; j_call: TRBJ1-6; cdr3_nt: TGTGCCAGCAGCCCCGAGAGAGGGTCCTCACCCCTCCACTTT; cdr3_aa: CASSPERGSSPLHF
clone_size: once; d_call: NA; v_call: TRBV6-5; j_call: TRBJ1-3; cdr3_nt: TGTGCCAGCACCGGACTCCGATCAGTAAACACCATATATTTT; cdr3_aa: CASTGLRSVNTIYF
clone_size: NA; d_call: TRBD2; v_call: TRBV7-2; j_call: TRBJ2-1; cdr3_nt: TGTGCCAGCAGCCCTACGCCTGGCGGGGGGCGTAATGAGCAGTTCTTC; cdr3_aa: CASSPTPGGGRNEQFF
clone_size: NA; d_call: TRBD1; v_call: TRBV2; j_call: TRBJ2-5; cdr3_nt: TGTGCCAGCAGTGAATGGGGGCAGGGGGCAGGAGAGACCCAGTACTTC; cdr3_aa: CASSEWGQGAGETQYF
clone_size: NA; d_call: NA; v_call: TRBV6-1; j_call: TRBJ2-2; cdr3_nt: TGTGCCAGCAGTGAATCAGGGAACACCGGGGAGCTGTTTTTT; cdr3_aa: CASSESGNTGELFF
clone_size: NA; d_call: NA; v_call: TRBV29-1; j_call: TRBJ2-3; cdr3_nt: TGCAGCGTTGAGTCGGGGGTAGGAGATACGCAGTATTTT; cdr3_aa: CSVESGVGDTQYF
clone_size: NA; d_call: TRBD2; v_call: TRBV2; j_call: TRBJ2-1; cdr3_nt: TGTGCCACGGCGAGCGGGGGGGCCAATGAGCAGTTCTTC; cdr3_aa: CATASGGANEQFF
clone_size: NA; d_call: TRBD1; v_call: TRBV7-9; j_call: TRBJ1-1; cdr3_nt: TGTGCCAGCAGCTTTTATCGAGGGACAGGGGGCGATGGGGCTTTCTTT; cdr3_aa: CASSFYRGTGGDGAFF
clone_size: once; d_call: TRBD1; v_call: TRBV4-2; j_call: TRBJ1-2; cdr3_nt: TGTGCCAGCAGCCAGGGGGGACAGGGAGCTAACTATGGCTACACCTTC; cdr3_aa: CASSQGGQGANYGYTF
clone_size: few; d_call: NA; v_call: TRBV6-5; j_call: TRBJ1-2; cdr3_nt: TGTGCCAGCAGTTCGTTCCAATCTGGGGCCGGCTACACCTTC; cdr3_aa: CASSSFQSGAGYTF
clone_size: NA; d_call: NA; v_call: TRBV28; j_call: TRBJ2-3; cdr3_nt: TGTGCCAGCAGTTTCCAGCCCCCCGGGGATACGCAGTATTTT; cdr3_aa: CASSFQPPGDTQYF
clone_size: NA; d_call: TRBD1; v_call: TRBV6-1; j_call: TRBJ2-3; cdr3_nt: TGTGCCAGCAGTGAGGGACAGCTCACAGATACGCAGTATTTT; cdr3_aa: CASSEGQLTDTQYF
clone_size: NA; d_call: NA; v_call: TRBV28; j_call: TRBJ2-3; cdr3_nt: TGTGCCAGCAGTGTTTACAGCCGCACAGATACGCAGTATTTT; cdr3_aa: CASSVYSRTDTQYF
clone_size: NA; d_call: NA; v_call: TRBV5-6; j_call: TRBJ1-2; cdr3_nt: TGTGCCAGCAGCTCAACGGGACTAAGCTATGGCTACACCTTC; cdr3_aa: CASSSTGLSYGYTF
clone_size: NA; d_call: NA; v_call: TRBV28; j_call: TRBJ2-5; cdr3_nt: TGTGCCAGCAGTTTACCACTACGGGAGACCCAGTACTTC; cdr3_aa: CASSLPLRETQYF
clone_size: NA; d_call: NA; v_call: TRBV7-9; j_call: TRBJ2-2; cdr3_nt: TGTGCCAGCAGCTTAGAAGCGGGGAACACCGGGGAGCTGTTTTTT; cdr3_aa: CASSLEAGNTGELFF
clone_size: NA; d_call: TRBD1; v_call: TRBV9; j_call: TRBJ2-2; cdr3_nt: TGTGCCAGCAGCGTCCGGACAGGGAGCACCGGGGAGCTGTTTTTT; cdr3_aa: CASSVRTGSTGELFF
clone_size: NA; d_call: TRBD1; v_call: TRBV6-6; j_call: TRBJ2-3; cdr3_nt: TGTGCCAGCAACCCGGGACAGGGGGACAGAGATACGCAGTATTTT; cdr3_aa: CASNPGQGDRDTQYF
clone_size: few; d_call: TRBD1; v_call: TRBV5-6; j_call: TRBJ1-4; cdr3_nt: TGTGCCAGCAGCTCGAGGGGGCTACTGTTTTTT; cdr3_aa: CASSSRGLLFF
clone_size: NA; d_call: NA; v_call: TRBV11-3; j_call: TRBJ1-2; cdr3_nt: TGTGCCAGCAGCCCCGTGAGAGGTGGAAGCGGCTACACCTTC; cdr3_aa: CASSPVRGGSGYTF
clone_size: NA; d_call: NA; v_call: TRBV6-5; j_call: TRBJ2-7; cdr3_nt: TGTGCCAGTCTAAACCTTAACGAGCAGTACTTC; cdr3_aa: CASLNLNEQYF
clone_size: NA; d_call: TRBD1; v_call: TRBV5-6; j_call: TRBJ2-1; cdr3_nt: TGTGCCAGCAGCATGGGACAGTTTTACAATGAGCAGTTCTTC; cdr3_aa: CASSMGQFYNEQFF
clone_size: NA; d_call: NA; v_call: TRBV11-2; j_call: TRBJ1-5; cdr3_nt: TGTGCCAGCAGCTACTCCTACGATCAGCCCCAGCATTTT; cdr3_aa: CASSYSYDQPQHF
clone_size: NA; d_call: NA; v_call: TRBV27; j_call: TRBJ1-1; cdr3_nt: TGTGCCAGCAGTTTACAGGGGAACACTGAAGCTTTCTTT; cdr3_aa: CASSLQGNTEAFF
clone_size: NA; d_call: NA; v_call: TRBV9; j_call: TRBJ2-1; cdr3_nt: TGTGCCAGCAGCGTAGGGGACATCTCCTACAATGAGCAGTTCTTC; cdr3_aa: CASSVGDISYNEQFF
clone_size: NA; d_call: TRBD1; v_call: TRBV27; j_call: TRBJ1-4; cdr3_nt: TGTGCCAGCAGTCCAGACAGGGATGAAAAACTGTTTTTT; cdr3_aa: CASSPDRDEKLFF
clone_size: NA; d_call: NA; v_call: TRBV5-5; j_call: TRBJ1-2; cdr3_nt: TGTGCCAGCAGCTTGTCGGTCAGGGAGGGTGGCTACACCTTC; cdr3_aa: CASSLSVREGGYTF
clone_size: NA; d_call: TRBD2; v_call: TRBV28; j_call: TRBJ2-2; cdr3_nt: TGTGCCAGCGGAACTAGCGGGGCGAACACCGGGGAGCTGTTTTTT; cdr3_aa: CASGTSGANTGELFF
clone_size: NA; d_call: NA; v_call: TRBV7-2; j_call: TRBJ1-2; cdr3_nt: TGTGCCAGCAGCCCCCGACTGGGGGCGCGGGACTATGGCTACACCTTC; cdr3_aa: CASSPRLGARDYGYTF
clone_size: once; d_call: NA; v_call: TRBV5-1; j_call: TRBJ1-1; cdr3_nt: TGCGCCAGCGGGCCCGCGACAGCGGGCACTGAAGCTTTCTTT; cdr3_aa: CASGPATAGTEAFF
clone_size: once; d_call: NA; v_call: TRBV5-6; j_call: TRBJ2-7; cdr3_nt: TGTGCCAGCAGCTTGGACAGCCTATACGAGCAGTACTTC; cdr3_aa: CASSLDSLYEQYF
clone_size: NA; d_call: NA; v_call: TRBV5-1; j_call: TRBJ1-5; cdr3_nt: TGCGCCAGCAGCTTAACGGGGAATCAGCCCCAGCATTTT; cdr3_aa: CASSLTGNQPQHF
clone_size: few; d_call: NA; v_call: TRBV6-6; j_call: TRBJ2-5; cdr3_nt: TGTGCCAGCAGTTACTCGGCTAGCTCGAAGACCCAGTACTTC; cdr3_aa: CASSYSASSKTQYF
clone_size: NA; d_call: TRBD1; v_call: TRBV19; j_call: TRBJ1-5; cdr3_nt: TGTGCCAGTAGTTACGGACAGGGGTCCTATCAGCCCCAGCATTTT; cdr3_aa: CASSYGQGSYQPQHF
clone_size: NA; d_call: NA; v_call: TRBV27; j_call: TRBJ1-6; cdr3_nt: TGTGCCAGCAATAAACAGGGAGTCAATTCACCCCTCCACTTT; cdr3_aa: CASNKQGVNSPLHF
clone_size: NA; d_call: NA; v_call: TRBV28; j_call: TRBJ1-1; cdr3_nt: TGTGCCAGCAGTTTAATCCCCCAGAACACTGAAGCTTTCTTT; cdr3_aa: CASSLIPQNTEAFF
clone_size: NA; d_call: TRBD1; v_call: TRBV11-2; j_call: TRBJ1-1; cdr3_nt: TGTGCCAGCAGCCGACTAGGGACAGCGAACACTGAAGCTTTCTTT; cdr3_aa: CASSRLGTANTEAFF
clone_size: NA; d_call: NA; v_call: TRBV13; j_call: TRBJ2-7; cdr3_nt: TGTGCCAGCAGCTTAGTTAGGGGGTGGGAGCAGTACTTC; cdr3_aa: CASSLVRGWEQYF
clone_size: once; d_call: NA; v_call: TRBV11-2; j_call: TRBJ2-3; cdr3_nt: TGTGCCAGCAGCCCCGAGCCCAGCACAGATACGCAGTATTTT; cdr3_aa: CASSPEPSTDTQYF
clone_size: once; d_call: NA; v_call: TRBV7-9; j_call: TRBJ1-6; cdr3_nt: TGTGCCAGCAGTCCTGACAGCAATAATTCACCCCTCCACTTT; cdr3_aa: CASSPDSNNSPLHF
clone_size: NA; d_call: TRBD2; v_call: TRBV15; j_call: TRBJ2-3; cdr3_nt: TGTGCCACCAGCAGAGACAAGCGGGGGGGCACAGATACGCAGTATTTT; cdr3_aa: CATSRDKRGGTDTQYF
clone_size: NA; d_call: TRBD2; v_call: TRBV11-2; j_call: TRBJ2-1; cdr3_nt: TGTGCCAGCAGCTTCCGACTAGCGGGGGGTCGATCCTACAATGAGCAGTTCTTC; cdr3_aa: CASSFRLAGGRSYNEQFF
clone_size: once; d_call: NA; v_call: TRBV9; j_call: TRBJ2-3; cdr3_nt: TGTGCCAGCAGTCTAGAATTCACAGATACGCAGTATTTT; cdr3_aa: CASSLEFTDTQYF
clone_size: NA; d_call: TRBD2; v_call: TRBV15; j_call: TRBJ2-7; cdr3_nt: TGTGCCACCAGCAGAGGTCGAACGGGGGGGTACGAGCAGTACTTC; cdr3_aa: CATSRGRTGGYEQYF
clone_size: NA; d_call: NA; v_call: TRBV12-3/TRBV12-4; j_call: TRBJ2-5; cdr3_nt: TGTGCCAGCAGTTTACAGGGCGGAGAGACCCAGTACTTC; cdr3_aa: CASSLQGGETQYF
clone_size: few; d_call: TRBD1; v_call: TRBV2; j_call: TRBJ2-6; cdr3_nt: TGTGCCAGCAGAGCCGACAGGGTCACTGGGGCCAACGTCCTGACTTTC; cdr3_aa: CASRADRVTGANVLTF
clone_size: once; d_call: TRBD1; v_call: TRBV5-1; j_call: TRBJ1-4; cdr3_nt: TGCGCCAGCAGCTCAGGGGGCATACATGAAAAACTGTTTTTT; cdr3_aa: CASSSGGIHEKLFF